These 8 T cell receptor beta chains came from one sample sequenced in a study of vaccination and CD4 T cells after COVID-19. Sequencing of the DNA from cultured CD4+ T cells was carried out with the Oncomine TCR Beta short-read assay. TCRdb re-analysed the PCR reads in MiXCR, keeping a single row per CDR3 protein. The sample lists over 4,000 distinct CDR3 sequences, roughly two thirds occurring once. Their cognate antigens are unknown. This sample's treatment: approximately 9-day PBMC culture with coronavirus spike peptide pools or control peptides (ViraFEST assay). Those CD4+ T cells from the unexposed donor predate the COVID-19 pandemic (2011-2018). Sequenced material: CD4+ T cells from blood, cultured in vitro. The receptors stem from a human donor in good health.

The J gene is TRBJ1-2, the V gene TRBV20-1, with D perhaps TRBD1 (6 bases). Looked up from germline, CDR1 is DFQATT and CDR2 is SNEGSKA (reference sequence). This CDR3 contains 14 residues. The V end lost 6 bases, the J end lost 1 base, and 15 bases lay between the germline ends. The CDR3: CSAGGHQNNYGYTF. The CDR3 DNA is TGCAGTGCAGGGGGACACCAGAATAACTATGGCTACACCTTC.

J is TRBJ1-5 and V is TRBV7-8, with D perhaps TRBD1 (5 bases). The V end was cut by 5 bases, the J end by 9 bases, with 11 bases between. This CDR3 has 12 residues. Per germline, CDR1 SGHVS and CDR2 FQNEAQ. The CDR3 nucleotides read TGTGCCAGCAGCGCCGACAGTTCGCCCCAGCATTTT. Translating gives CASSADSSPQHF.

The chain has TRBV30 and TRBJ2-5; possibly TRBD2 for D (5 bases). The CDR3 contains 16 residues. V lost 0 bases, J lost 5 bases, and 19 bases lay in between. In germline, CDR1 is GTSNPN, CDR2 SVGIG (reference sequence). The CDR3 DNA reads as TGTGCCTGGAGTGTACCCCGGGCTCCATCGGGGGAGACCCAGTACTTC. Protein product: CAWSVPRAPSGETQYF. Full variable domain (outside the CDR3, taken from reference TRBV30 and TRBJ2-5): SQTIHQWPATLVQPVGSPLSLECTVEGTSNPNLYWYRQAAGRGLQLLFYSVGIGQISSEVPQNLSASRPQDRQFILSSKKLLLSDSGFYLCAWSVPRAPSGETQYFGPGTRLLVL.

There are a few counts of this clonotype. The chain combines TRBV28 with TRBJ2-5, with D maybe TRBD2 (5 bases). Between the trimmed V and J ends, which lost 2 bases and 5 bases, there was a span of 9 bases. Per germline, CDR1 MDHEN and CDR2 SYDVKM. There are 13 residues in the CDR3. CDR3 coding DNA: TGTGCCAGCAGTTTAGGTCGGAGGGAGACCCAGTACTTC. This gives the protein CASSLGRRETQYF.

This sequence joins TRBV20-1 and TRBJ1-2; D possibly corresponds to TRBD1 (6 bases). Germline-derived CDR1 and CDR2 are DFQATT and SNEGSKA (reference sequence). This CDR3 spans 15 amino acids. V dropped 0 bases and J dropped 7 bases, with 18 bases sitting between them. This chain's CDR3 is CSARDGNTGIAGYTF. For the CDR3, the DNA is TGCAGTGCTAGAGATGGGAACACAGGGATCGCTGGCTACACCTTC.

This chain links TRBV24-1 with TRBJ2-1; D remains unclear. This CDR3 is 14 amino acids long. CDR1 is KGHDR, CDR2 SFDVKD, per germline. V shed 4 bases and J shed 5 bases, with 11 bases lying between them. This CDR3 reads CATSDPTENNEQFF. The CDR3 DNA reads TGTGCCACCAGTGACCCTACAGAGAACAATGAGCAGTTCTTC.

This clonotype has a handful of counts. The rearrangement uses TRBV20-1 and TRBJ1-5; 8 bases match TRBD1. The CDR3 extends over 12 amino acids. V gave up 3 bases and J gave up 6 bases; unmatched junction bases: 1. Germline V gives CDR1 DFQATT, CDR2 SNEGSKA (reference sequence). CDR3 sequence reads: CSARTGAQPQHF. DNA for the CDR3: TGCAGTGCTAGGACAGGGGCTCAGCCCCAGCATTTT.

The CDR3 DNA is TGTGCCAGCAGTCCAGGACAGGCGGGGAAGCCCCAGCATTTT. Translated, it gives CASSPGQAGKPQHF. J is TRBJ1-5 and V is TRBV27; 7 bases map to TRBD1. J was trimmed by 8 bases and V by 5 bases; bases with no gene match: 9. The germline V gene has CDR1 MNHEY and CDR2 SMNVEV (reference sequence). The CDR3 is made up of 14 amino acids.